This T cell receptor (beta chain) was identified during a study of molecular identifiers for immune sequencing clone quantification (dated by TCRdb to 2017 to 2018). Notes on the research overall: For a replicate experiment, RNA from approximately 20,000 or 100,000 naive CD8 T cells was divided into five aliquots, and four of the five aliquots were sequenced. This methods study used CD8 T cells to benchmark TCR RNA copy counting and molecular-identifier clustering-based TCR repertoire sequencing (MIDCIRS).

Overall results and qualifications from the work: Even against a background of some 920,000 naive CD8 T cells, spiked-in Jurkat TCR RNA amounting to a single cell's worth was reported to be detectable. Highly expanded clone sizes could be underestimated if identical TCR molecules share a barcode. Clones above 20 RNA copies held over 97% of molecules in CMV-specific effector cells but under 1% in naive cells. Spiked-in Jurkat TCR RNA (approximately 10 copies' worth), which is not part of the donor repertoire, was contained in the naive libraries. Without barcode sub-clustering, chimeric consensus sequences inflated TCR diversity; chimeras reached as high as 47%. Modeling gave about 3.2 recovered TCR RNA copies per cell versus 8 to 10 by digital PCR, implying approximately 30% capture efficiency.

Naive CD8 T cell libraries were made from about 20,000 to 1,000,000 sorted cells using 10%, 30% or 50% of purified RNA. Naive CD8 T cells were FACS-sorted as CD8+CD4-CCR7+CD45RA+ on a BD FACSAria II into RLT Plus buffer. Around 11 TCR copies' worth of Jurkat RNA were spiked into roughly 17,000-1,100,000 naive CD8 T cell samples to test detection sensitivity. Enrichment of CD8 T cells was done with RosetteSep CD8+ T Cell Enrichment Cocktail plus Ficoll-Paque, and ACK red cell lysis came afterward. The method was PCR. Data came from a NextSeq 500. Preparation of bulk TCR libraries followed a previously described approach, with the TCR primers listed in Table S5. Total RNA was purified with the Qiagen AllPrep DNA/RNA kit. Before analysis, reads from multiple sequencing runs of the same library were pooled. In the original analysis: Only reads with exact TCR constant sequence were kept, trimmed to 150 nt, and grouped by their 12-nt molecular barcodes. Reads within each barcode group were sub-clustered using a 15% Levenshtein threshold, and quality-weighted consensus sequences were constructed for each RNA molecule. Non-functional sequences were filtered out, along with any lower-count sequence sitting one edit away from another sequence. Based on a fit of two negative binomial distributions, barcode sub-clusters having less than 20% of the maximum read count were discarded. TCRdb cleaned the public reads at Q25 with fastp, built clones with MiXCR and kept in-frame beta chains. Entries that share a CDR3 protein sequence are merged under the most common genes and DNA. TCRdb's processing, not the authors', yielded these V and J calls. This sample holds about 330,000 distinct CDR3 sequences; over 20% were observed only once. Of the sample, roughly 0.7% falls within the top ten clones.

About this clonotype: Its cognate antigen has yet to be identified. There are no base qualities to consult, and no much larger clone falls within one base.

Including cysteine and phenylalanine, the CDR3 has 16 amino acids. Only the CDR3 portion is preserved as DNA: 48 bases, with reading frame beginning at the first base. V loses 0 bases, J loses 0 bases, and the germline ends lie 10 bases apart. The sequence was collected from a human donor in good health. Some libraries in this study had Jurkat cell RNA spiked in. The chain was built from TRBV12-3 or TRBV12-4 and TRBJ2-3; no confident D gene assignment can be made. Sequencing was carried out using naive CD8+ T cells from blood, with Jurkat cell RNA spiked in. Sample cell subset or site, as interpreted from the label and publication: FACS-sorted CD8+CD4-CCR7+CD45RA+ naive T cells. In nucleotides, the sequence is TGTGCCAGCAGTTTAGCGACCTGGGTGAGCACAGATACGCAGTATTTT. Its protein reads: CASSLATWVSTDTQYF.